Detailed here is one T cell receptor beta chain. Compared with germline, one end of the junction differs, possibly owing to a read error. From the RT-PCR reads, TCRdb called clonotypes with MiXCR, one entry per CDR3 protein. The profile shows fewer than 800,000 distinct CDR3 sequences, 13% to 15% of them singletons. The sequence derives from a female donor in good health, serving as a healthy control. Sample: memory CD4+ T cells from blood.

The CDR3 region is CASSGPGEETQYF. Here the CDR3 DNA reads TGTGCTAGCAGCGGACCTGGTGAAGAGACCCAGTACTTC. This rearrangement joins TRBV7-7 to TRBJ2-5, with a weak D call TRBD2 (5 bases). There are 13 residues in the CDR3. CDR1 and CDR2 (germline): SSHAT, FNYEAQ (reference sequence).